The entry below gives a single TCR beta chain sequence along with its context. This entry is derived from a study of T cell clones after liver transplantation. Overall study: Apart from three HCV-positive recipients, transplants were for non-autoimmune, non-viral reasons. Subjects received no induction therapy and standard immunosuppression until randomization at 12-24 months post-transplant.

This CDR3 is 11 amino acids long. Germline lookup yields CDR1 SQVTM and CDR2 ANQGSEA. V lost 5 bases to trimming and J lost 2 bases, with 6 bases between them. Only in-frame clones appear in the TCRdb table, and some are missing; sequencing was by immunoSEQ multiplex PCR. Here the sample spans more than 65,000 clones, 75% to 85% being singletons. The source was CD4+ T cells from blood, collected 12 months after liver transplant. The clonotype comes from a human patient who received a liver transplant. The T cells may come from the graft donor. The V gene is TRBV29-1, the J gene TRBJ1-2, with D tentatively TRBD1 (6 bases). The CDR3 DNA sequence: TGCAGCGTTCAGGGGAACTATGGCTACACCTTC. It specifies CSVQGNYGYTF.